This paragraph reports one T cell receptor beta chain. This clone has just one count. The clone's antigen remains unknown. No base quality information exists; no much larger clone differs at one position. This record belongs to a study of T cells in localized non-small cell lung cancer (dated by TCRdb to about 2020). Background for the entire study: T cell repertoires of 200 to 250 early-stage NSCLC patients were analyzed, with tumors being compared against uninvolved tumor-adjacent lungs. Of the NSCLC patients, 120 to 150 were male and about 97 were female, and the mean age was approximately 66 years. The cohort comprised some 240 treatment-naïve NSCLC patients with resected, localized lung tumors. Paper-wide results and their limitations: Since the design was exploratory, TCR variables were selected using unadjusted p-values with no false-discovery rate correction. Uninvolved tumor-adjacent lung showed the highest T cell clonality, higher than tumor, which suggests more focused antigenic responses in the adjacent lung. A median of about 53 of the top 100 tumor clones were detected in paired uninvolved adjacent lung, and 25 to 35 of these tumor clones were also found among the top 100 clones of the paired uninvolved adjacent lung. Higher T cell density in blood was associated with longer overall survival, whereas higher clonality in adjacent lung was associated with shorter survival. Multi-region tumor sequencing was not performed, so intratumor heterogeneity could not be excluded.

At diagnosis, peripheral blood, uninvolved tumor-adjacent lung and tumor were collected and stored as a combination of fresh-frozen and FFPE material. Blood samples were analyzed as peripheral blood mononuclear cells for TCR repertoire profiling. The immunoSEQ Assay was used to sequence TCR beta CDR3 regions from DNA. The original pipeline was this. To compute T cell density, TCR beta template counts were normalized to usable DNA, which was estimated by amplifying housekeeping genes. Richness was estimated with the preseqR package, extrapolating to 400,000 templates for PBMC samples and 120,000 templates for tissue samples. Clonality was defined by subtracting Pielou's evenness from one. Tissue-enriched TCRs were identified by differential abundance testing using productive amino-acid clonotypes, minimum total count 5 and alpha 0.1. The Jaccard Index and the Morisita Overlap Index were used to measure repertoire overlap between compartments. GLIPH clustered TCR beta CDR3s with public tetramer-defined viral CDR3s; viral motifs required at least three viral sequences plus V-gene enrichment. TCRdb limited this immuneACCESS table to in-frame rearrangements with V and J called. A share of clones is missing; checked studies link under half to unresolved V genes, and the rest is unexplained. V and J calls and clone size come straight from that table; D and trimming were deduced from the DNA. For this sample there are about 41,000 clones; about nine tenths appear just once. The ten top clones hold roughly 2.6% of the sample.

V and J are trimmed by 1 base and 5 bases, and the gene matches miss 10 bases of the junction. Including the terminal cysteine and phenylalanine, the CDR3 comprises 17 residues. Left in the record is the CDR3 DNA by itself, 51 bases read in frame from the first base. CDR1 and CDR2 were assigned from the germline V gene as SGHAT and FQNNGV. The input for sequencing was peripheral blood, taken before any cancer treatment. This clonotype was sampled from a female donor at least 60 years old with stage I squamous cell lung carcinoma. The rearrangement combines TRBV11-2 with TRBJ2-7; TRBD2 agrees with 11 junctional bases. The CDR3 region reads CASSLARSASGRNEQYF. In nucleotide form, the sequence is TGTGCCAGCAGCTTAGCCCGCTCCGCTAGCGGGAGGAACGAGCAGTACTTC.